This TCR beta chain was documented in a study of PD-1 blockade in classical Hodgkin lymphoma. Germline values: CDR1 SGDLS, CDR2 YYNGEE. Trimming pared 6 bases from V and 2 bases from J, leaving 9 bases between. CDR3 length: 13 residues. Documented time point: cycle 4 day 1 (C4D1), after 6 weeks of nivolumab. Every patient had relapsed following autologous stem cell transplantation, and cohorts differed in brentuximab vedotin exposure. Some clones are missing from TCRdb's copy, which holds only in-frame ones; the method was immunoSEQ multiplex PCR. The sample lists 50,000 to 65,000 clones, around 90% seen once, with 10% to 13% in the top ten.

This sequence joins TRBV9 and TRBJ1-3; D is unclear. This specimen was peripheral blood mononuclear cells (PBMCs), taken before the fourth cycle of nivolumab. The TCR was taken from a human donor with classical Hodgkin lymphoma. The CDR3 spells CASNRGAGNTIYF. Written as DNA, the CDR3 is TGTGCCAGCAATCGCGGAGCTGGAAACACCATATATTTT.